This note documents a single T cell receptor (beta chain) sequence. J gave up 4 bases and V 4 bases, and 6 bases lay outside the gene matches. The germline gives CDR1 LGHNA, CDR2 YSLEER. This CDR3 is 15 amino acids long. TCRdb keeps only in-frame clones here, not all; method: immunoSEQ multiplex PCR. This table has some 220,000 clones, 84% appearing once. This entry is derived from a study of blood T cell repertoires in COVID-19. The sample comprised peripheral blood. The TCR sequence derives from a man between 50 and 59 years old with active or convalescent COVID-19. The rearrangement uses TRBV4-3 and TRBJ1-2; TRBD1 agrees at 10 bases. The CDR3 sequence is CASSPDRGPTYGYTF. Written as DNA, the CDR3 is TGCGCCAGCAGCCCAGACAGGGGGCCCACCTATGGCTACACCTTC.